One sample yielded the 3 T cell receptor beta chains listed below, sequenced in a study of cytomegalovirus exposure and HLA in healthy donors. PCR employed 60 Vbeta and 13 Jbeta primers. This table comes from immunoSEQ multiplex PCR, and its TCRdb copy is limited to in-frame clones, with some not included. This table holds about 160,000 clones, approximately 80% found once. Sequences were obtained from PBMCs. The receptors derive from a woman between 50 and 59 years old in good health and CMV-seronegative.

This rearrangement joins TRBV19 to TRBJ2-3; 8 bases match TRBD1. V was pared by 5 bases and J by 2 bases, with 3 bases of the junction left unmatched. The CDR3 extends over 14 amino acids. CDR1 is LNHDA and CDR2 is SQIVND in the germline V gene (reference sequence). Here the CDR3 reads CASSYRGTTDTQYF. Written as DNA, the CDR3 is TGTGCCAGTAGTTACAGGGGGACCACAGATACGCAGTATTTT.

As DNA, the CDR3 is TGTGCCACGCAGACTGGGAACACTGAAGCTTTCTTT. Its protein product is CATQTGNTEAFF. The chain is built from TRBV10-3 and TRBJ1-1; the D is unclear. Between the trimmed V and J ends, which lost 10 bases and 1 base, there was a span of 10 bases. The germline V gene has CDR1 ENHRY and CDR2 SYGVKD. This CDR3 contains 12 residues.

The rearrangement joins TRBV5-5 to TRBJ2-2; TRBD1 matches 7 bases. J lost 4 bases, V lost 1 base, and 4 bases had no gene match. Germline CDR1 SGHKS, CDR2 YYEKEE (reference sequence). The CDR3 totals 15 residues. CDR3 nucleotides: TGTGCCAGCAGCTTGACAGGGGCCGGCACCGGGGAGCTGTTTTTT. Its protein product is CASSLTGAGTGELFF.